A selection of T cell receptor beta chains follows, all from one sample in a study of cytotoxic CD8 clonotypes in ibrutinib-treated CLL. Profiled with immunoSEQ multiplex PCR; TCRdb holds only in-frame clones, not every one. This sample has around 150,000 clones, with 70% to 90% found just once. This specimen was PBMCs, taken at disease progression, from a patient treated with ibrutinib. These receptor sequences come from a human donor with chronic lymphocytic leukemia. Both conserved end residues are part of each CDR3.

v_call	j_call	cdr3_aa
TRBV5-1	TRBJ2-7	CASSQREIQGNEQYF
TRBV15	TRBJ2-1	CATGRLAVQGVANEQFF
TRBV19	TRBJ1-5	CASSTTNRGRNLINQPQHF
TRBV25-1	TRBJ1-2	CASNGELGRAGYTF
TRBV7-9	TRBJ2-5	CASSFGLAGNRRGETQYF
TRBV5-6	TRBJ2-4	CASSVAGAKNIQYF
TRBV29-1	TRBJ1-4	CSVERGMGHDEKLFF
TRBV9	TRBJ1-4	CASSVAGAGATNEKLFF
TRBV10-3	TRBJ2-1	CAISAIPTSGPNNEQFF
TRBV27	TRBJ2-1	CASSVTGTGFANEQFF
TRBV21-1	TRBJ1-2	CAILKTPGVSGYGYTF
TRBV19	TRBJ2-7	CASSGTIGTYEQYF
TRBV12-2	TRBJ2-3	CASRSTTVPPGAVITDTQYF
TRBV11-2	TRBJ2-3	CASSLDYYSTDTQYF
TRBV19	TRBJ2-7	CASQGGHYEQYF
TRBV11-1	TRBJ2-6	CASSISGGANVLTF
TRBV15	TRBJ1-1	CATSTPLDLNTEAFF
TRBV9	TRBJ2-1	CASSSPGTSAHNEQFF
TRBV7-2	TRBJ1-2	CASSPRLGELTYGYTF
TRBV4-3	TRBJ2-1	CASSQDVGLAGDRGSYNEQFF
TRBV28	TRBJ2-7	CASSLTSDAYEQYF
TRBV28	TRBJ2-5	CASSRKAGQPETQYF
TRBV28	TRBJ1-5	CASSLAARHQPQHF
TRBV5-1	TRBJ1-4	CASSPDSRNEKLFF
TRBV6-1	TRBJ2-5	CASSEAFGGRETQYF
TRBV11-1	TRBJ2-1	CASSTTIGTSSYNEQFF
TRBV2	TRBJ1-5	CASSTENSNQPQHF
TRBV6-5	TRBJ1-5	CASREGFVEHF
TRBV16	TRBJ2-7	CASSQPGTATYEQYF
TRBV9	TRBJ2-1	CASSEHRAPNEQFF
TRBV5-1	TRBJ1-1	CASSLGTVNTEAFF
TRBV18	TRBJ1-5	CASSPLSQGNQPQHF
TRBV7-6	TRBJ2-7	CASSSRVPPDEQYF
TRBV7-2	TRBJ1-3	CASSLFGVGNTIYF
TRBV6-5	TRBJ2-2	CASSFYFSGELFF
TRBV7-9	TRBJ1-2	CASSLGDRNYGYTF
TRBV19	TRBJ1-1	CASSTAGGALNSNTEAFF
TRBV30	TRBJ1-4	CAWNRALSSSEKLFF
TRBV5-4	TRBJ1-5	CASSSRDRPNQPQHF
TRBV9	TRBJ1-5	CASSVLGFNSNQPQHF
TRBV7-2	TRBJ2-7	CASSPRYRGGHEQYF
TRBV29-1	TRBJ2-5	CSVEESGYQETQYF
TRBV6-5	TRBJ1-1	CASSQQGNTEAFF
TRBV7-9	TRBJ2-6	CASSLSSSGANVLTF
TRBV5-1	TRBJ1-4	CASSRMRQGREKLFF
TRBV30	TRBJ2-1	CAWRALAGGPDEQFF
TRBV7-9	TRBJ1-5	CASNSQDQPQHF
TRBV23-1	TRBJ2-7	CASSQIKIQGSYEQYF
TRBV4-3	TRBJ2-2	CASSQDIQDASTGELFF
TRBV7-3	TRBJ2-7	CASSLSLAAPYEQYF
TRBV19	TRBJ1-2	CASSPDGVGNYGYTF
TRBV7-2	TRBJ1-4	CASSLRRAEKLFF
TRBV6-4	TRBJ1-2	CASSDSIGTGNYGYTF
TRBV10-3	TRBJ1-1	CAISESNPDRSMAFF